This T cell receptor beta chain was identified during a study of T-cell reconstitution after alpha-beta-depleted transplantation in children. This clonotype was observed a handful of times. CDR1 and CDR2 from the germline V gene are KGHSH and LQKENI. Trimming took 0 bases from V and 2 from J, leaving 7 bases between them. There are 14 residues in the CDR3. This sample's TCRbeta library carried unique molecular identifier barcodes. Using its own MiXCR run on the PCR reads, TCRdb lists one record per CDR3 protein. The sample carries 530,000 or so distinct CDR3 sequences, 27% recorded once. The V and J genes are TRBV18 and TRBJ2-5; D is undetermined. This receptor was obtained from a boy under two years old with Wiskott-Aldrich syndrome, due to receive a stem cell transplant. The sample in question was PBMCs, obtained before TCRalphabeta/CD19-depleted stem cell transplant. DNA of the CDR3: TGTGCCAGCTCACCACCCGGGCCTCAAGAGACCCAGTACTTC. Encoded protein: CASSPPGPQETQYF.